One sample yielded the 5 T cell receptor beta chains listed below, sequenced in a study of CD8 T cells in Susac syndrome. The RNA, roughly 0.45 to 1 ug, was put through reverse transcription using random hexamers. Each CDR3 protein gets one entry after TCRdb re-called the immunoSEQ multiplex PCR reads with MiXCR. The sample carries a few hundred thousand distinct CDR3 sequences, about 94% recorded once. Material: CD4+ T cells from PBMCs. All receptors derive from a human donor with Susac syndrome.

The chain employs TRBV6-2 or TRBV6-3 and TRBJ2-1; D is possibly TRBD1 (5 bases). V lost 0 bases and J 7 bases, leaving 16 bases between the germline ends. Germline-derived CDR1 and CDR2 are MNHEY and SVGEGT. CDR3 length: 16 amino acids. The CDR3 spells CASSYSDEGVGNEQFF. The CDR3 nucleotides read TGTGCCAGCAGTTACTCCGACGAAGGGGTTGGGAATGAGCAGTTCTTC.

The chain is built from TRBV5-6 and TRBJ1-2; the D gene is possibly TRBD1 (5 bases). The CDR3 spans 14 residues. Germline assignment: CDR1 SGHDT and CDR2 YYEEEE. V dropped 6 bases and J dropped 2 bases, with 14 bases sitting between them. The CDR3 region has the DNA TGTGCCAGCACCTACTGGGGCAAGAACTATGGCTACACCTTC. Residues: CASTYWGKNYGYTF.

This chain links TRBV9 with TRBJ2-3; D may be TRBD2 (5 bases). The CDR3 length is 15 residues. The germline gives CDR1 SGDLS, CDR2 YYNGEE. V was clipped by 4 bases and J by 4 bases, with 16 bases between them. CDR3 region: CASSLGGVLSDTQYF. In DNA form, the CDR3 reads TGTGCCAGCAGCCTTGGAGGCGTACTCTCAGATACGCAGTATTTT.

The rearrangement links TRBV6-6 to TRBJ2-5; no clear D. This CDR3 contains 14 residues. Trimming took off 6 bases at V and 4 bases at J, with 15 bases between the two ends. Germline CDR1 is MNHNY and CDR2 is SVGAGI (reference sequence). CDR3 amino acids: CASSPFSSGETQYF. The CDR3 DNA sequence: TGTGCCAGCAGCCCCTTCAGTTCGGGAGAGACCCAGTACTTC.

The chain uses TRBV6-5 and TRBJ2-1, with D possibly matching TRBD2 (6 bases). Per the germline V gene, CDR1 is MNHEY and CDR2 is SVGAGI. Between the trimmed V and J ends, which lost 0 bases and 8 bases, there was a span of 11 bases. The CDR3 contains 14 residues. CDR3 sequence (DNA): TGTGCCAGCAGTTACTCGCGGGAAAGGGATGAGCAGTTCTTC. Translation: CASSYSRERDEQFF.